These 16 T cell receptor beta chains were sequenced from one sample in a study of CD8 T cells in ankylosing spondylitis. TCRdb re-called the 5' RACE reads with MiXCR, one entry per CDR3 protein. The data hold approximately 24,000 distinct CDR3 sequences, with approximately 13% observed a single time. Sequenced material: blood. The receptors shown here come from a male donor with ankylosing spondylitis or in good health (not recorded which).

This clonotype was seen many times. DNA for the CDR3: TGTGCCAGCAGCTCATCTAGGGCTGGCTACAATGAGCAGTTCTTC. It codes for CASSSSRAGYNEQFF. The J gene is TRBJ2-1, the V gene TRBV7-2; D call uncertain. V was trimmed by 4 bases and J by 3 bases, leaving 13 bases between them. Germline lookup yields CDR1 SGHTA and CDR2 FQGNSA. This CDR3 is built from 15 residues.

This clonotype was detected a few times. This chain joins TRBV12-3 or TRBV12-4 and TRBJ1-1, with D unresolved. V lost 8 bases, J lost 0 bases, and 16 bases lay in between. CDR3 size: 15 residues. CDR3 nucleotides: TGTGCCAGCGATACGGCTTTGGGTTTGAACACTGAAGCTTTCTTT. Protein product: CASDTALGLNTEAFF.

This chain connects TRBV12-3 or TRBV12-4 to TRBJ2-3; 8 bases agree with TRBD1. The CDR3 runs to 15 residues. Trimming removed 7 bases from V and 2 bases from J; junction bases left unmatched: 8. CDR3 bases: TGTGCCAGCACCCCAGGGACAGGAGACACAGATACGCAGTATTTT. Translating gives CASTPGTGDTDTQYF.

This clonotype was seen just once. The chain combines TRBV25-1 with TRBJ1-3, with no clear D. The CDR3 runs 15 residues. Trimming stripped 1 base from V and 3 bases from J, with 10 bases between. Germline V gene lookup returns CDR1 MGHDK and CDR2 SYGVNS. Here the CDR3 DNA reads TGTGCCAGCAGTGAATCAGGTCTTAATGGAAACACCATATATTTT. This encodes CASSESGLNGNTIYF.

Ten or more counts support this clonotype. The chain combines TRBV6-2 or TRBV6-3 with TRBJ2-4; D is possibly TRBD2 (6 bases). This CDR3 has 13 amino acids. V gave up 6 bases and J gave up 7 bases, with 13 bases separating them. Germline V gene lookup returns CDR1 MNHEY and CDR2 SVGEGT. In DNA form, the CDR3 reads TGTGCCAGCAGACCCGGGAGCAAGAACATTCAGTACTTC. It codes for CASRPGSKNIQYF.

This clonotype was picked up a small number of times. This rearrangement joins TRBV10-3 to TRBJ2-2, with D possibly being TRBD2 (6 bases). There are 15 residues in the CDR3. CDR1 ENHRY and CDR2 SYGVKD come from the germline V gene. Trimming removed 10 bases at V and 0 bases at J, with 15 bases between. As DNA, the CDR3 is TGTGCCAGCCAGCAGGGACTCACGAACACCGGGGAGCTGTTTTTT. It specifies CASQQGLTNTGELFF.

In this sample, this clonotype turned up many times. The chain couples TRBV12-3 or TRBV12-4 to TRBJ2-5; D gene ambiguous. Trimming removed 1 base at V and 2 bases at J, with 5 bases between. The CDR3 contains 13 residues. CDR3 sequence (DNA): TGTGCCAGCAGTTTAGGCCAGCAAGAGACCCAGTACTTC. Protein sequence: CASSLGQQETQYF.

The chain combines TRBV20-1 with TRBJ2-2; tentative D call: TRBD1 (6 bases). Trimming cost V 6 bases and J 1 base, with 18 bases left between them. The CDR3 extends over 16 amino acids. Germline V gives CDR1 DFQATT, CDR2 SNEGSKA (reference sequence). DNA for the CDR3: TGCAGTGCCAGACCGACAGGCGGGCTGAACACCGGGGAGCTGTTTTTT. It codes for CSARPTGGLNTGELFF.

The rearrangement joins TRBV7-3 to TRBJ1-1; D call uncertain. V shed 3 bases and J shed 2 bases, with 10 bases lying between them. This CDR3 is 14 amino acids long. Looked up from germline, CDR1 is SGHTA and CDR2 is FQGTGA. The CDR3 spells CASSLFGGNTEAFF. CDR3 sequence (DNA): TGTGCCAGCAGCTTGTTCGGAGGTAACACTGAAGCTTTCTTT.

This clonotype was recorded at least ten times. This rearrangement joins TRBV6-2 or TRBV6-3 to TRBJ2-7; no reliable D call. The CDR3 length is 12 residues. Trimming took 10 bases from V and 2 from J, leaving 12 bases between them. Looked up from germline, CDR1 is MNHEY and CDR2 is SVGEGT. CDR3: CATSLGPYEQYV. The CDR3 coding sequence is TGTGCCACGTCCCTCGGACCCTACGAGCAGTACGTC.

The table lists this clonotype with many counts. The chain employs TRBV29-1 and TRBJ2-5, with 7 bases identical to TRBD2. The V segment lost 3 bases and the J segment 2 bases; nucleotides outside the gene matches: 0. The CDR3 is 12 residues long. From germline, CDR1 is SQVTM and CDR2 ANQGSEA. The CDR3, as DNA: TGCAGCGTTGAGGGACTACAAGAGACCCAGTACTTC. Amino acid sequence: CSVEGLQETQYF.

This clonotype showed up just a few times. The chain employs TRBV12-3 or TRBV12-4 and TRBJ2-2; 8 bases match TRBD2. This CDR3 comprises 14 residues. V lost 2 bases, J lost 7 bases, and 3 bases stayed unmatched. The CDR3 reads CASSLSGRSGELFF. The CDR3, as DNA: TGTGCCAGCAGTTTAAGCGGGAGAAGCGGGGAGCTGTTTTTT.

This clonotype showed up many times. The chain combines TRBV6-2 or TRBV6-3 with TRBJ1-2, with a weak D call TRBD1 (5 bases). V was cut by 6 bases and J by 2 bases, with 7 bases left in between. CDR1 is MNHEY and CDR2 is SVGEGT in the germline V gene. There are 12 residues in the CDR3. The CDR3 region has the DNA TGTGCCAGCAGACAGGACAACTATGGCTACACCTTC. This gives the protein CASRQDNYGYTF.

The J gene is TRBJ2-3, the V gene TRBV6-2 or TRBV6-3; a weak D match, TRBD1 (6 bases). V lost 6 bases to trimming and J lost 3 bases, with 10 bases between them. The CDR3 is 13 residues long. Germline V lookup: CDR1 MNHEY, CDR2 SVGEGT. CDR3 residues: CASSPRGTDTQYF. Here the CDR3 DNA reads TGTGCCAGCAGCCCCAGGGGAACAGATACGCAGTATTTT.

This clonotype was counted at least ten times. The chain links TRBV6-1 to TRBJ1-5; D possibly corresponds to TRBD1 (6 bases). The V end lost 10 bases, the J end lost 4 bases, and 20 bases lay between the germline ends. The CDR3 has 15 amino acids. Germline CDR1 reads MNHNS; CDR2 reads SASEGT. CDR3 sequence: CATMGGPMGNQPQHF. CDR3 sequence (DNA): TGTGCCACCATGGGGGGGCCTATGGGAAATCAGCCCCAGCATTTT.

This chain links TRBV7-9 with TRBJ2-1, with unresolved D. This CDR3 comprises 12 residues. V gave up 2 bases and J gave up 10 bases, with 9 bases separating them. CDR1 SEHNR and CDR2 FQNEAQ come from the germline V gene (reference sequence). In DNA form, the CDR3 reads TGTGCCAGCAGCTTACCGTTGGGGGAGCAGTTCTTC. It is translated as CASSLPLGEQFF.